This is a list of T cell receptor beta chains from one sample in a study of response to subunit inactivated influenza vaccine. MiXCR, applied by TCRdb to the RT-PCR reads, yields one record per CDR3 protein. Of about 530,000 distinct CDR3 sequences in the sample, roughly 12% were seen once. The material was PBMCs from blood, obtained on the day of vaccination. The receptors derive from a middle-aged man who received an inactivated influenza vaccine. Both conserved end residues are part of each CDR3. The D gene is left open where the match is weak. Where a row states a size, it is once, few, many or the class of an expanded clone; other rows omit it.

d_call: .; clone_size: many; v_call: TRBV4-3; j_call: TRBJ1-5; cdr3_aa: CASSQDEGSQPQHF; cdr3_nt: TGCGCCAGCAGCCAAGATGAGGGGAGTCAGCCCCAGCATTTT
d_call: .; clone_size: few; v_call: TRBV7-9; j_call: TRBJ2-3; cdr3_aa: CASSSTEANTDTQYF; cdr3_nt: TGTGCCAGCAGCTCGACAGAAGCCAACACAGATACGCAGTATTTT
d_call: .; clone_size: many; v_call: TRBV30; j_call: TRBJ1-1; cdr3_aa: CAWETGNTEAFF; cdr3_nt: TGCGCCTGGGAAACAGGGAACACTGAAGCTTTCTTT
d_call: TRBD2; clone_size: many; v_call: TRBV12-3/TRBV12-4; j_call: TRBJ2-3; cdr3_aa: CASRPGTRDPRNTQYF; cdr3_nt: TGTGCCAGCAGGCCCGGGACTAGGGATCCTCGGAATACGCAGTATTTT
d_call: .; clone_size: few; v_call: TRBV6-2/TRBV6-3; j_call: TRBJ2-7; cdr3_aa: CASSHRGRAKVGEQYF; cdr3_nt: TGTGCCAGCAGTCACCGAGGACGGGCTAAAGTGGGCGAGCAGTACTTC
d_call: TRBD2; clone_size: few; v_call: TRBV20-1; j_call: TRBJ2-1; cdr3_aa: CSAQRETAEQFF; cdr3_nt: TGCAGTGCCCAGCGGGAGACCGCTGAGCAGTTCTTC
d_call: .; clone_size: many; v_call: TRBV9; j_call: TRBJ2-3; cdr3_aa: CASSVVSGPSTDTQYF; cdr3_nt: TGTGCCAGCAGCGTCGTGAGCGGGCCTAGCACAGATACGCAGTATTTT
d_call: TRBD2; clone_size: .; v_call: TRBV27; j_call: TRBJ2-1; cdr3_aa: CASSWTSGRALNEQFF; cdr3_nt: TGTGCCAGCAGTTGGACTAGCGGGAGGGCCCTCAATGAGCAGTTCTTC
d_call: .; clone_size: .; v_call: TRBV7-6; j_call: TRBJ2-1; cdr3_aa: CASSHSSVSSYNEQFF; cdr3_nt: TGTGCCAGCAGCCATTCTAGCGTTAGCTCCTACAATGAGCAGTTCTTC
d_call: TRBD1; clone_size: .; v_call: TRBV4-1; j_call: TRBJ2-7; cdr3_aa: CASSQPGTGREQYF; cdr3_nt: TGCGCCAGCAGCCAGCCCGGGACAGGGCGGGAGCAGTACTTC